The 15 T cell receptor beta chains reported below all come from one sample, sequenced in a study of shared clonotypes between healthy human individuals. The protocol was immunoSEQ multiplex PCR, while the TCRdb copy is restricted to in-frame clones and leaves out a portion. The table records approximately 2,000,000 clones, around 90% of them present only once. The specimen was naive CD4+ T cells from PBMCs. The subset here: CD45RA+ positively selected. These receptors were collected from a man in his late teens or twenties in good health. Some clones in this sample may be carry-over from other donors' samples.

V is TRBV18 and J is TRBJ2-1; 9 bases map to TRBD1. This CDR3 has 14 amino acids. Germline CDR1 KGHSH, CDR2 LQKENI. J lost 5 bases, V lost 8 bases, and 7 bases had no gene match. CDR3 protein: CASRQGVLNNEQFF. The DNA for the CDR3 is TGTGCCAGCCGACAGGGGGTATTGAACAATGAGCAGTTCTTC.

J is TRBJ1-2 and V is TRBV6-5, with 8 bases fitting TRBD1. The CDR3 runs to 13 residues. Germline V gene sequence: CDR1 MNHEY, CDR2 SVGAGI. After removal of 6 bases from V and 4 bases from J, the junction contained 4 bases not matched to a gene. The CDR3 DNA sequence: TGTGCCAGCAGGGCGACAGGGGCCTATGGCTACACCTTC. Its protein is CASRATGAYGYTF.

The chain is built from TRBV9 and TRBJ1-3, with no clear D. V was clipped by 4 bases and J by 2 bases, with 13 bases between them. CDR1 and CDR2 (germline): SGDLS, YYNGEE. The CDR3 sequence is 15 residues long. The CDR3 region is CASSPSEYPGNTIYF. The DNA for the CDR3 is TGTGCCAGCAGCCCCAGTGAGTACCCTGGAAACACCATATATTTT.

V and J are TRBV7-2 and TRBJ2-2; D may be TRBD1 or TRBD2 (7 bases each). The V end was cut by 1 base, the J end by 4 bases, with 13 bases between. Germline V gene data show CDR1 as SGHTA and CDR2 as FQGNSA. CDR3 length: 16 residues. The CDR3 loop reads CASSLESGGGTGELFF. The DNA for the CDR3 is TGTGCCAGCAGCTTAGAGTCAGGGGGGGGCACCGGGGAGCTGTTTTTT.

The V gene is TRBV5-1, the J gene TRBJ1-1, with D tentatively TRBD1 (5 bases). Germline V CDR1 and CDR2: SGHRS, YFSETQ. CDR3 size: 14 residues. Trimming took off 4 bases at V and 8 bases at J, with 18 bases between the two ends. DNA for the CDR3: TGCGCCAGCAGCAAGGACGGGGGTAGTCGAGAAGCTTTCTTT. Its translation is CASSKDGGSREAFF. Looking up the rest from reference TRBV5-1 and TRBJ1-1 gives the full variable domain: KAGVTQTPRYLIKTRGQQVTLSCSPISGHRSVSWYQQTPGQGLQFLFEYFSETQRNKGNFPGRFSGRQFSNSRSEMNVSTLELGDSALYLCASSKDGGSREAFFGQGTRLTVV.

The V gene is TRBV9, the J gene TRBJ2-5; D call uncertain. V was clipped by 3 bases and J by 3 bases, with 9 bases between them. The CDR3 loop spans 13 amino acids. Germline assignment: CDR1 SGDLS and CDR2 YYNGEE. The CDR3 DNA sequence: TGTGCCAGCAGCGCCCGGATTGAAGAGACCCAGTACTTC. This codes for CASSARIEETQYF.

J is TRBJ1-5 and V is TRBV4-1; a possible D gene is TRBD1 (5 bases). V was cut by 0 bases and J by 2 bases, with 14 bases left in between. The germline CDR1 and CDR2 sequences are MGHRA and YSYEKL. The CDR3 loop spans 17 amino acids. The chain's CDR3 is CASSQDQSGLGNQPQHF. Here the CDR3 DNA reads TGCGCCAGCAGCCAAGATCAGTCAGGGTTAGGCAATCAGCCCCAGCATTTT.

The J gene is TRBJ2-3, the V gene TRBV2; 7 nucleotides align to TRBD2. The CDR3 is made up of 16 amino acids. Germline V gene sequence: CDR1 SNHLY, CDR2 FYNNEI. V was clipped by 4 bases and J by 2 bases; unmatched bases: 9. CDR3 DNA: TGTGCCAGCAGTGGGGCTAGCGGCGGGATCACAGATACGCAGTATTTT. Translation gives CASSGASGGITDTQYF.

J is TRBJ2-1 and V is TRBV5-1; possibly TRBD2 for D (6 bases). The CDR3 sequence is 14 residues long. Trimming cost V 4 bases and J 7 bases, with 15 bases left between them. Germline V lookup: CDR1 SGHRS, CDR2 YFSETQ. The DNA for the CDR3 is TGCGCCAGCAGCCAGGGACTCGGAAGGAATGAGCAGTTCTTC. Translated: CASSQGLGRNEQFF.

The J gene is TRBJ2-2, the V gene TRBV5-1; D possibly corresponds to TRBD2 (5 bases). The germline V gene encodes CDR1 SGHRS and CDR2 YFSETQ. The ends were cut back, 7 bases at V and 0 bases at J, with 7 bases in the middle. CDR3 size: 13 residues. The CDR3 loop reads CASQTTNTGELFF. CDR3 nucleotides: TGCGCCAGCCAGACTACGAACACCGGGGAGCTGTTTTTT.

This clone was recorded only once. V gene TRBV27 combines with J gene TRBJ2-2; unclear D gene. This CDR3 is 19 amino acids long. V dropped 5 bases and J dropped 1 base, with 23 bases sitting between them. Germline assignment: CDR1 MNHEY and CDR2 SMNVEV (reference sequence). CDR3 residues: CASSPYSLGRYQNTGELFF. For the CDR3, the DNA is TGTGCCAGCAGTCCATACAGCTTGGGCAGGTACCAGAACACCGGGGAGCTGTTTTTT.

The CDR3 bases are TGTGCCAGCAGCTTGGACAGGAGAGCGCAGGTGACCCAGTACTTC. Protein product: CASSLDRRAQVTQYF. This chain uses TRBV7-9 with TRBJ2-5, with 7 bases matching TRBD1. The trim removed 3 bases at V and 7 bases at J, leaving 11 bases unmatched. This CDR3 is built from 15 residues. The germline gives CDR1 SEHNR, CDR2 FQNEAQ (reference sequence).

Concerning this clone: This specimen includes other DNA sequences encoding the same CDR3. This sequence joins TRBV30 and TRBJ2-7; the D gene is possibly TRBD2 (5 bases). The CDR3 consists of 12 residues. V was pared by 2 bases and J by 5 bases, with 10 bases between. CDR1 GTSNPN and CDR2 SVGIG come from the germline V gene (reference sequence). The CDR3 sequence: CAWSPRGDEQYF. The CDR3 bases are TGTGCCTGGAGTCCCCGGGGTGACGAGCAGTACTTC. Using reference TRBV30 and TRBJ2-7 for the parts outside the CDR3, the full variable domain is SQTIHQWPATLVQPVGSPLSLECTVEGTSNPNLYWYRQAAGRGLQLLFYSVGIGQISSEVPQNLSASRPQDRQFILSSKKLLLSDSGFYLCAWSPRGDEQYFGPGTRLTVT.

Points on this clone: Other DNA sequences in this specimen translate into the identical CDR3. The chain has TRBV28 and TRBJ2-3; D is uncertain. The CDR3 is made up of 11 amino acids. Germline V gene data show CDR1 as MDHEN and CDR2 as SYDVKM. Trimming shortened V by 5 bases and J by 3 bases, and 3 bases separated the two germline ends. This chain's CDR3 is CASSLTDTQYF. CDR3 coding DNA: TGTGCCAGCAGTCTTACAGATACGCAGTATTTT.

CDR3 protein: CASSESKGPTRYNEQFF. CDR3 DNA: TGCGCCAGCAGTGAGTCGAAGGGACCAACACGCTACAATGAGCAGTTCTTC. The V call is TRBV10-1, the J call TRBJ2-1; D may correspond to TRBD1 or TRBD2 (5 bases each). CDR1 and CDR2 from the germline V gene are WNHNN and SYGVQD (reference sequence). The CDR3 loop spans 17 amino acids. The germline V and J ends were trimmed by 0 bases and 3 bases, with 15 bases remaining between them.